The entry below gives a single T cell receptor (beta chain) sequence along with its context. The antigen remains unidentified. This specimen comes from a study of PD-L1 blockade in urothelial cancer. Across the whole study: Prior regimens of chemotherapy numbered 0 to 3 per patient. The median number of T cells present in blood samples was approximately 140,000. Overall study results and limits: Clones that were tumor-associated expanded more in the blood of durable-benefit patients at 3 weeks.

Each PCR reaction had synthetic TCR analog templates spiked into it. Method: immunoSEQ multiplex PCR; TCRdb's copy keeps in-frame clones and lacks some. Here the sample spans approximately 37,000 clones, about four fifths being singletons. V shed 9 bases, J shed 4 bases, and the junction held 15 bases outside the gene matches. The germline gives CDR1 LNHDA, CDR2 SQIVND (reference sequence). The CDR3 runs 16 residues. The rearrangement links TRBV19 to TRBJ1-5; the match to TRBD1 covers 7 bases. This TCR was sampled from a man aged 55 to 70 with urothelial cancer. Sequenced material: PBMCs, taken around atezolizumab (anti-PD-L1) treatment. CDR3 DNA: TGTGCCAGCAAGACTACATGGGACAGATGGAATCAGCCCCAGCATTTT. Protein product: CASKTTWDRWNQPQHF. Full variable domain (remainder filled in from reference TRBV19 and TRBJ1-5): DGGITQSPKYLFRKEGQNVTLSCEQNLNHDAMYWYRQDPGQGLRLIYYSQIVNDFQKGDIAEGYSVSREKKESFPLTVTSAQKNPTAFYLCASKTTWDRWNQPQHFGDGTRLSIL.